These 8 T cell receptor beta chains were all obtained from the same sample, sequenced in a study of T cell responses to AZD1222 COVID-19 vaccine. TCRdb's copy holds only in-frame clones and misses some; the assay was immunoSEQ multiplex PCR. The sample yields some 130,000 clones, 92% seen once. The sample consisted of peripheral blood, taken 28 days after the second AZD1222 dose. The receptors here all came from an adult who received the AZD1222 COVID-19 vaccine.

This clone was found once. The genes are TRBV5-1 and TRBJ2-7; 7 bases fit TRBD1. This CDR3 region has 16 residues. The ends lost 0 bases at V and 3 bases at J; junction bases unmatched: 9. The V gene's germline CDR1 is SGHRS and CDR2 YFSETQ. CDR3 coding DNA: TGCGCCAGCAGCTTGGCCGGACAGGCTACCTTCTACGAGCAGTACTTC. Its translation is CASSLAGQATFYEQYF.

The chain couples TRBV3-1 (or the pseudogene TRBV3-2) to TRBJ2-2; possibly TRBD1 or TRBD2 for D (6 bases each). Germline V gene data show CDR1 as LGHDT and CDR2 as YNNKEL (reference sequence). Deletions cut 6 bases from V and 5 bases from J, with 19 bases between. CDR3 length: 16 amino acids. CDR3 nucleotides: TGTGCCAGCAGTCACACCAGGCAGGGGAGGACCGGGGAGCTGTTTTTT. Translated, it gives CASSHTRQGRTGELFF.

By sample share, this clone is medium-sized. This sequence joins TRBV2 and TRBJ1-6; tentative D call: TRBD1 (6 bases). CDR3 length: 14 residues. Trimming left V 7 bases short and J 6 bases short, with 13 bases between. Germline V gene sequence: CDR1 SNHLY, CDR2 FYNNEI. CDR3 DNA sequence: TGTGCCAGCATTCCGGCCAGGGGTAATTCACCCCTCCACTTT. As protein: CASIPARGNSPLHF.

This rearrangement joins TRBV28 to TRBJ1-1; TRBD1 matches 7 bases. The CDR3 contains 14 residues. The germline gives CDR1 MDHEN, CDR2 SYDVKM. Trimming at V came to 6 bases and at J to 0 bases, leaving 4 bases not matched to a gene. The CDR3 DNA reads as TGTGCCAGCAGAGAACAGGGGATGAACACTGAAGCTTTCTTT. Protein sequence: CASREQGMNTEAFF.

V gene TRBV29-1 combines with J gene TRBJ1-4; 12 positions match TRBD1. The CDR3 contains 16 residues. Germline CDR1 is SQVTM and CDR2 is ANQGSEA. V lost 6 bases, J lost 4 bases, and 9 bases stayed unmatched. The CDR3 spells CSVAGTGGANNEKLFF. The CDR3 DNA reads TGCAGCGTAGCCGGGACAGGGGGCGCCAATAATGAAAAACTGTTTTTT.

The V gene is TRBV6-5, the J gene TRBJ2-5; tentatively, D is TRBD2 (5 bases). With 6 bases removed from V and 5 bases from J, the gap between germline ends came to 16 bases. The CDR3 runs to 14 residues. Germline V gene sequence: CDR1 MNHEY, CDR2 SVGAGI. The CDR3 region has the DNA TGTGCCAGCAGGTCTAGCTCGAGTGTCGAGACCCAGTACTTC. Translated, it gives CASRSSSSVETQYF.

The rearrangement joins TRBV28 to TRBJ2-1; D tentatively fits TRBD1 or TRBD2 (7 bases each). Germline V gives CDR1 MDHEN, CDR2 SYDVKM. This CDR3 has 15 amino acids. With 6 bases removed from V and 2 bases from J, the gap between germline ends came to 14 bases. CDR3 residues: CASSWGGTAYNEQFF. CDR3 nucleotides: TGTGCCAGCAGCTGGGGGGGGACAGCCTACAATGAGCAGTTCTTC.

The rearrangement links TRBV5-5 to TRBJ2-2; no clear D. The CDR3 totals 14 residues. Trimming took 0 bases from V and 1 from J, leaving 4 bases between them. Germline lookup yields CDR1 SGHKS and CDR2 YYEKEE (reference sequence). CDR3 protein: CASSLGGNTGELFF. The DNA for the CDR3 is TGTGCCAGCAGCTTGGGAGGGAACACCGGGGAGCTGTTTTTT.